Listed here are 30 T cell receptor beta chains from one sample, sequenced in a study of human CD8 memory T cell subsets. Libraries of TCR beta chains were produced by 5' RACE (UMI-labeled). With the 5' RACE reads reprocessed, TCRdb shows one record per CDR3 protein and no DNA. The listing contains around 10,000 distinct CDR3 sequences. The sample comprised CD8+ T cells from PBMCs. The receptors originated from a human donor in good health.

The gene calls are TRBV7-9 and TRBJ2-1; absent DNA, TCRdb's TRBD1 call cannot be checked. Germline assignment: CDR1 SEHNR and CDR2 FQNEAQ (reference sequence). CDR3 length equals 13 residues. CDR3 amino acids: CASSTTAYNEQFF.

The V gene is TRBV28, the J gene TRBJ2-3; TCRdb picks TRBD1, but there is no DNA to check that call. The CDR3 has 13 amino acids. Germline V lookup: CDR1 MDHEN, CDR2 SYDVKM. The CDR3 loop is CASSKGGTDTQYF.

The gene calls are TRBV7-2 and TRBJ2-3; as DNA is missing, the TRBD2 call by TCRdb cannot be tested. Germline V gives CDR1 SGHTA, CDR2 FQGNSA. The CDR3 has 14 residues. The CDR3 sequence is CASSSSPGGDTQYF.

This clonotype is classed as medium-sized by frequency. V is TRBV20-1 and J is TRBJ1-4; the D call from TCRdb, TRBD1, cannot be confirmed without DNA. From germline, CDR1 is DFQATT and CDR2 SNEGSKA (reference sequence). This CDR3 has 15 residues. The CDR3 reads CSARSLRGQQEKLFF.

Here the CDR3 reads CSARHSTDYEQYF. The chain uses TRBV20-1 and TRBJ2-7. Germline-derived CDR1 and CDR2 are DFQATT and SNEGSKA (reference sequence). The CDR3 sequence is 13 residues long.

The rearrangement uses TRBV18 and TRBJ1-2; TCRdb indicates TRBD1, and absent DNA this call remains unverified. This CDR3 is 16 amino acids long. Germline CDR1 is KGHSH and CDR2 is LQKENI. The CDR3 loop reads CASSSGTGLANYGYTF.

The rearrangement links TRBV7-2 to TRBJ2-1; TCRdb gives TRBD1 as the D gene, but with no DNA this cannot be confirmed. Germline-derived CDR1 and CDR2 are SGHTA and FQGNSA. CDR3 size: 13 residues. The CDR3 region is CASTLTGTGVLFF.

V usage is TRBV2 and J usage is TRBJ2-5; as DNA is missing, the TRBD1 call by TCRdb cannot be tested. Germline CDR1 SNHLY, CDR2 FYNNEI. This CDR3 contains 15 residues. The CDR3 protein is CASRRATGDLETQYF. Combining the CDR3 with reference TRBV2 and TRBJ2-5 gives the whole variable domain EPEVTQTPSHQVTQMGQEVILRCVPISNHLYFYWYRQILGQKVEFLVSFYNNEISEKSEIFDDQFSVERPDGSNFTLKIRSTKLEDSAMYFCASRRATGDLETQYFGPGTRLLVL.

This clonotype is deemed medium-sized by its frequency. The chain links TRBV18 to TRBJ2-1; TCRdb reports TRBD2, a call that lacks DNA to check it against. CDR3 length equals 14 residues. Per the germline V gene, CDR1 is KGHSH and CDR2 is LQKENI. The CDR3 is CASSPMREVPEQFF. Full variable domain (missing parts from reference TRBV18 and TRBJ2-1): NAGVMQNPRHLVRRRGQEARLRCSPMKGHSHVYWYRQLPEEGLKFMVYLQKENIIDESGMPKERFSAEFPKEGPSILRIQQVVRGDSAAYFCASSPMREVPEQFFGPGTRLTVL.

This sequence joins TRBV14 and TRBJ2-7; TCRdb returns TRBD1, unconfirmable since there is no DNA. This CDR3 has 15 residues. CDR1 is SGHDN, CDR2 FVKESK, per germline. CDR3 protein: CASSYLTGFSYEQYF.

The rearrangement joins TRBV9 to TRBJ2-5; the TRBD1 assignment by TCRdb is unverifiable without DNA. Germline loops: CDR1 SGDLS, CDR2 YYNGEE. The CDR3 loop spans 15 amino acids. The CDR3 here is CASSTGTGGIETQYF.

This clonotype is classed as medium-sized by frequency. This rearrangement joins TRBV6-5 to TRBJ1-1; TCRdb selects TRBD1, and the lack of DNA leaves this call unchecked. This CDR3 has 15 amino acids. Germline CDR1 and CDR2: MNHEY and SVGAGI. The CDR3 reads CASSRQGVMNTEAFF.

V gene TRBV20-1 combines with J gene TRBJ2-1; there is no DNA to check the TCRdb D call of TRBD2. The germline V gene has CDR1 DFQATT and CDR2 SNEGSKA (reference sequence). The CDR3 has 16 residues. The CDR3 spells CSASGGTSGDHNEQFF.

The genes are TRBV5-1 and TRBJ2-7. The length of the CDR3 is 13 residues. Germline values: CDR1 SGHRS, CDR2 YFSETQ. CDR3 protein: CASRAVASGEQYF.

J is TRBJ2-7 and V is TRBV6-5; TCRdb lists TRBD1, though no DNA is available to test this call. The CDR3 loop spans 14 amino acids. The germline V gene encodes CDR1 MNHEY and CDR2 SVGAGI. CDR3: CASSYGTDSYEQYF.

The J gene is TRBJ2-3, the V gene TRBV29-1; TCRdb lists TRBD2, though no DNA is available to test this call. Looked up from germline, CDR1 is SQVTM and CDR2 is ANQGSEA. This CDR3 has 17 residues. The CDR3 loop is CSVEEVSGGDSTDTQYF.

V gene TRBV29-1 combines with J gene TRBJ2-2; TCRdb proposes TRBD1, but this gene call is untestable without DNA. The CDR3 length is 13 residues. The germline V gene has CDR1 SQVTM and CDR2 ANQGSEA. The CDR3 sequence is CSVLGIGAGELFF.

This clonotype is deemed medium-sized (0.01 to 0.1%) by its frequency. The gene calls are TRBV29-1 and TRBJ2-1; without DNA, the TCRdb call of TRBD2 cannot be checked. The CDR3 runs 14 residues. Germline CDR1 is SQVTM and CDR2 is ANQGSEA. CDR3 region: CSAPVPGLRNEQFF.

The chain couples TRBV4-3 to TRBJ2-7; without DNA, the TCRdb call of TRBD1 cannot be checked. Germline V gene sequence: CDR1 LGHNA, CDR2 YSLEER. The CDR3 runs to 15 residues. CDR3 sequence: CASSLETGTPYEQYF.

By frequency, this clonotype is medium-sized. This chain connects TRBV2 to TRBJ2-1; checking the TCRdb D call of TRBD1 is not possible without DNA. The CDR3 is 15 amino acids. Germline V gene data show CDR1 as SNHLY and CDR2 as FYNNEI. The CDR3: CASSGEQGSYNEQFF.

This chain's CDR3 is CASSLMDRGQDEQYF. The chain combines TRBV7-9 with TRBJ2-7; TCRdb proposes TRBD1, but this gene call is untestable without DNA. The CDR3 loop spans 15 amino acids. Germline V lookup: CDR1 SEHNR, CDR2 FQNEAQ (reference sequence). The full variable domain, in which reference TRBV7-9 and TRBJ2-7 provide the parts outside the CDR3, is DTGVSQNPRHKITKRGQNVTFRCDPISEHNRLYWYRQTLGQGPEFLTYFQNEAQLEKSRLLSDRFSAERPKGSFSTLEIQRTEQGDSAMYLCASSLMDRGQDEQYFGPGTRLTVT.

J is TRBJ1-1 and V is TRBV7-3; absent DNA, TCRdb's TRBD1 call cannot be checked. Germline assignment: CDR1 SGHTA and CDR2 FQGTGA. The CDR3 is 15 amino acids. This CDR3 reads CASSAAQGVNTEAFF.

The V and J genes are TRBV6-2 or TRBV6-3 and TRBJ2-5; the D gene TCRdb calls, TRBD2, cannot be checked with no DNA. The CDR3 has 19 amino acids. The germline gives CDR1 MNHEY, CDR2 SVGEGT. CDR3 sequence: CASSYPPRTSGGVQETQYF.

This sequence joins TRBV9 and TRBJ1-2; checking the TCRdb D call of TRBD1 is not possible without DNA. CDR1 and CDR2 (germline): SGDLS, YYNGEE. This CDR3 has 11 residues. CDR3 sequence: CATPTGYGYTF.

V gene TRBV6-2 or TRBV6-3 combines with J gene TRBJ2-3; TCRdb selects TRBD1, and the lack of DNA leaves this call unchecked. The length of the CDR3 is 12 residues. Germline lookup yields CDR1 MNHEY and CDR2 SVGEGT. The CDR3 protein is CASRHRGDTQYF.

The chain couples TRBV7-9 to TRBJ2-1; as DNA is missing, the TRBD1 call by TCRdb cannot be tested. Per germline, CDR1 SEHNR and CDR2 FQNEAQ (reference sequence). This CDR3 comprises 12 residues. The CDR3 protein is CASSADNDEQFF.

By frequency, this clonotype is medium-sized. The chain couples TRBV28 to TRBJ1-6; TCRdb reports TRBD1, a call that lacks DNA to check it against. CDR1 is MDHEN, CDR2 SYDVKM, per germline. CDR3 size: 14 residues. The CDR3 region is CASSPAGGFLALHF.

V gene TRBV5-5 combines with J gene TRBJ2-1; absent DNA, TCRdb's TRBD1 call cannot be checked. The CDR3 length is 14 residues. In germline, CDR1 is SGHKS, CDR2 YYEKEE (reference sequence). The CDR3 loop is CASSFRGPYNEQFF.

Its frequency marks this clonotype as medium-sized. CDR3 sequence reads: CASSHRLAETYEQYF. The gene calls are TRBV3-2 and TRBJ2-7; there is no DNA to check the TCRdb D call of TRBD2. TRBV3-2 represents a pseudogene. The CDR3 has 15 amino acids.

This clonotype is classed as medium-sized by frequency. J is TRBJ2-1 and V is TRBV29-1; absent DNA, TCRdb's TRBD1 call cannot be checked. Germline lookup yields CDR1 SQVTM and CDR2 ANQGSEA. The CDR3 runs 14 residues. This CDR3 is CSVQGQGARNEQFF.